These 24 T cell receptor beta chains were sequenced from one sample in a study of blood T cell repertoires in COVID-19. Generated by immunoSEQ multiplex PCR, the TCRdb table keeps only in-frame clones and is missing some. The data contain more than 90,000 clones, about 90% of them singletons. The sequencing sample was made of peripheral blood. The receptors originated from a human donor in a cohort sampled during active COVID-19.

The chain recombines TRBV24-1 with TRBJ2-5, with 7 bases lining up with TRBD2. CDR1 KGHDR and CDR2 SFDVKD come from the germline V gene. CDR3 length equals 14 residues. With 5 bases clipped from V and 9 bases from J, the junction kept 11 bases outside the gene matches. Written as DNA, the CDR3 is TGTGCCACCAGTGTCGTGCTTCGGGGGGAAGCCCAGTACTTC. This encodes CATSVVLRGEAQYF.

This chain connects TRBV30 to TRBJ1-1; 8 positions agree with TRBD1. CDR1 and CDR2 from the germline V gene are GTSNPN and SVGIG (reference sequence). J lost 12 bases, V lost 2 bases, and 20 bases had no gene match. The CDR3 contains 16 residues. The CDR3 DNA reads TGTGCCTGGAGTACCCATCATCCAGGGGGCGCCGGTTCAACTTTCTTT. Protein product: CAWSTHHPGGAGSTFF.

The genes are TRBV18 and TRBJ2-7; 7 bases map to TRBD1. Germline trimming cut 5 bases from V and 2 bases from J; bases unmatched to any gene: 9. CDR3 length: 15 residues. Germline lookup yields CDR1 KGHSH and CDR2 LQKENI. DNA for the CDR3: TGTGCCAGCTCAATGCTGACAGGGCCCACCTACGAGCAGTACTTC. The encoded protein is CASSMLTGPTYEQYF.

The chain is built from TRBV19 and TRBJ1-1; TRBD1 might be the D (5 bases). CDR3 length equals 12 residues. V was clipped by 2 bases and J by 7 bases, with 8 bases between them. Looked up from germline, CDR1 is LNHDA and CDR2 is SQIVND (reference sequence). The CDR3 reads CASSIRGSEAFF. CDR3 sequence (DNA): TGTGCCAGTAGTATAAGGGGCAGTGAAGCTTTCTTT.

This chain joins TRBV2 and TRBJ1-1; 12 bases are a match to TRBD1. This CDR3 region has 14 residues. Unmatched junction bases numbered 9, after V lost 4 bases and J lost 12 bases. Germline V lookup: CDR1 SNHLY, CDR2 FYNNEI. For the CDR3, the DNA is TGTGCCAGCAGTGGGGACAGGGGGCGGGGAGGGTCTTTCTTT. It codes for CASSGDRGRGGSFF.

The chain uses TRBV3-1 (or the pseudogene TRBV3-2) and TRBJ2-1, with 9 bases lining up with TRBD2. Germline V lookup: CDR1 LGHDT, CDR2 YNNKEL (reference sequence). J gave up 7 bases and V 1 base, and 17 bases lay outside the gene matches. This CDR3 comprises 19 residues. CDR3 sequence reads: CASSQGWASGAATTNEQFF. As DNA, the CDR3 is TGTGCCAGCAGCCAAGGTTGGGCTAGCGGGGCGGCAACTACAAATGAGCAGTTCTTC.

The genes are TRBV9 and TRBJ2-7; D not certain. Trimming left V 0 bases short and J 1 base short, with 11 bases between. There are 15 residues in the CDR3. From germline, CDR1 is SGDLS and CDR2 YYNGEE. As DNA, the CDR3 is TGTGCCAGCAGCGTAGCAGGTGGCCAGTCCTACGAGCAGTACTTC. Translation gives CASSVAGGQSYEQYF.

The CDR3 DNA reads as TGTGCCAGTAGTCGAACTCGCCAGACAGGAGGACTAGCGGGGCTCTCCTACGAGCAGTACTTC. It specifies CASSRTRQTGGLAGLSYEQYF. The rearrangement links TRBV19 to TRBJ2-7, with 12 positions matching TRBD2. Germline values: CDR1 LNHDA, CDR2 SQIVND (reference sequence). V shed 5 bases and J 0 bases; nucleotides not matched to a gene: 20. The CDR3 is 21 residues long.

The table lists this clone with a count of one. V and J are TRBV7-9 and TRBJ1-1; D possibly corresponds to TRBD1 (5 bases). The CDR3 length is 16 residues. The V end was cut by 2 bases, the J end by 1 base, with 14 bases between. Germline V gives CDR1 SEHNR, CDR2 FQNEAQ (reference sequence). The CDR3 loop reads CASSLPGRKGNTEAFF. CDR3 DNA sequence: TGTGCCAGCAGCTTACCAGGGCGGAAAGGGAACACTGAAGCTTTCTTT.

The chain combines TRBV7-8 with TRBJ2-7; perhaps TRBD2 as D (5 bases). Germline loops: CDR1 SGHVS, CDR2 FQNEAQ. The V gene lost 1 base and the J gene lost 2 bases, with 15 bases spanning the gap. The CDR3 loop spans 16 amino acids. CDR3 sequence reads: CASSLGVTSGTYEQYF. CDR3 sequence (DNA): TGTGCCAGCAGCTTAGGGGTTACTTCGGGAACCTACGAGCAGTACTTC.

This clone has just one count. This chain connects TRBV28 to TRBJ1-1; 7 bases map to TRBD1. The junction had 10 bases not matched to a gene; V was cut back by 5 bases and J by 7 bases. CDR1 and CDR2 (germline): MDHEN, SYDVKM. CDR3 length: 14 amino acids. This CDR3 is CASSPARTGREAFF. The DNA of the CDR3 is TGTGCCAGCAGTCCTGCCCGGACAGGCCGTGAAGCTTTCTTT.

The chain uses TRBV5-1 and TRBJ2-7, with no clear D. Germline V gene sequence: CDR1 SGHRS, CDR2 YFSETQ. V lost 4 bases to trimming and J lost 1 base, with 15 bases between them. The CDR3 runs 15 residues. CDR3 DNA sequence: TGCGCCAGCAGCCGGGTTTTTGACTCATCCTACGAGCAGTACTTC. This gives the protein CASSRVFDSSYEQYF.

The chain couples TRBV19 to TRBJ2-1; maybe TRBD2 (6 bases). V lost 4 bases to trimming and J lost 12 bases, with 13 bases between them. The CDR3 has 12 residues. The germline V gene encodes CDR1 LNHDA and CDR2 SQIVND (reference sequence). CDR3: CASSTQTRMQFF. CDR3 nucleotide sequence: TGTGCCAGTAGTACCCAGACTAGGATGCAGTTCTTC.

The chain employs TRBV9 and TRBJ1-2; no firm D call. The CDR3 has 15 amino acids. V was pared by 0 bases and J by 6 bases, with 15 bases between. CDR1 is SGDLS and CDR2 is YYNGEE in the germline V gene. The CDR3 sequence is CASSVDPNGGDGYTF. The CDR3 DNA follows: TGTGCCAGCAGCGTAGACCCCAATGGCGGGGATGGCTACACCTTC.

CDR3 residues: CASSYAGGNNEQFF. CDR3 in DNA: TGTGCCAGCAGTTACGCGGGGGGCAACAATGAGCAGTTCTTC. The chain recombines TRBV25-1 with TRBJ2-1; 8 nucleotides match TRBD2. Germline lookup yields CDR1 MGHDK and CDR2 SYGVNS. The CDR3 runs to 14 residues. V dropped 5 bases and J dropped 5; count of bases not matched to a gene: 5.

The chain's CDR3 is CAISEEGTVETQYF. The DNA of the CDR3 is TGTGCCATCAGTGAGGAGGGCACTGTGGAGACCCAGTACTTC. This chain uses TRBV10-3 with TRBJ2-5, with D possibly TRBD2 on 5 matching bases. The germline V gene has CDR1 ENHRY and CDR2 SYGVKD. The V and J ends lost 2 bases and 5 bases respectively, with 12 bases between them. This CDR3 is 14 amino acids long.

The chain combines TRBV6-5 with TRBJ2-5; D gene unclear. The CDR3 contains 13 residues. Germline CDR1 reads MNHEY; CDR2 reads SVGAGI. The V and J ends lost 2 bases and 3 bases respectively, with 7 bases between them. CDR3 in amino acids: CASSYGPKETQYF. CDR3 bases: TGTGCCAGCAGTTACGGGCCAAAAGAGACCCAGTACTTC.

In its sample, this clone was seen once. The genes are TRBV6-5 and TRBJ2-7; possibly TRBD1 for D (5 bases). CDR1 is MNHEY, CDR2 SVGAGI, per germline. The V and J ends lost 6 bases and 2 bases respectively, with 17 bases between them. This CDR3 has 15 amino acids. CDR3 bases: TGTGCCAGCAGGGGATGGGGCGCCGTAGCCTACGAGCAGTACTTC. Protein: CASRGWGAVAYEQYF.

The chain joins TRBV19 to TRBJ2-4, with 9 bases that match TRBD2. Trimming took 3 bases from V and 8 from J; bases not matched to a gene: 11. The CDR3 sequence is 16 residues long. Germline values: CDR1 LNHDA, CDR2 SQIVND (reference sequence). The CDR3 protein is CASSMGSAGGLDIQYF. The CDR3 DNA reads TGTGCCAGTAGTATGGGGTCGGCGGGGGGGCTCGACATTCAGTACTTC.

The rearrangement joins TRBV7-2 to TRBJ2-7; the D gene is possibly TRBD1 (6 bases). Germline lookup yields CDR1 SGHTA and CDR2 FQGNSA. This CDR3 has 15 residues. With 1 base removed from V and 2 bases from J, the gap between germline ends came to 12 bases. DNA of the CDR3: TGTGCCAGCAGCTTAGATGGACAGAACCCCTACGAGCAGTACTTC. Residues: CASSLDGQNPYEQYF.

The rearrangement links TRBV11-3 to TRBJ2-2; TRBD1 agrees at 8 bases. V shed 2 bases and J 7 bases; nucleotides not matched to a gene: 6. The CDR3 spans 15 residues. Per germline, CDR1 SGHNT and CDR2 YENEEA. Here the CDR3 reads CASSLRDRGVGELFF. CDR3 in DNA: TGTGCCAGCAGCTTAAGAGACAGGGGTGTCGGGGAGCTGTTTTTT.

The chain is built from TRBV6-5 and TRBJ1-1, with no clear D. Germline V gene lookup returns CDR1 MNHEY and CDR2 SVGAGI. V gave up 9 bases and J gave up 3 bases, with 14 bases separating them. CDR3 size: 13 residues. The CDR3 DNA is TGTGCCAGTACCCGGGAGAGGTACACTGAAGCTTTCTTT. Translating gives CASTRERYTEAFF.

The chain uses TRBV14 and TRBJ2-6; the D is unclear. V lost 0 bases to trimming and J lost 7 bases, with 22 bases between them. Germline-derived CDR1 and CDR2 are SGHDN and FVKESK. This CDR3 comprises 19 residues. The CDR3 region has the DNA TGTGCCAGCAGCCAAGATGGTCCGGGTGGCCCGGTGCGTGCCAACGTCCTGACTTTC. The encoded protein is CASSQDGPGGPVRANVLTF. Filled out from reference TRBV14 and TRBJ2-6, the complete variable domain reads EAGVTQFPSHSVIEKGQTVTLRCDPISGHDNLYWYRRVMGKEIKFLLHFVKESKQDESGMPNNRFLAERTGGTYSTLKVQPAELEDSGVYFCASSQDGPGGPVRANVLTFGAGSRLTVL.

The chain links TRBV7-9 to TRBJ2-2; 9 nucleotides match TRBD1. The CDR3 spans 17 residues. Germline values: CDR1 SEHNR, CDR2 FQNEAQ (reference sequence). V was clipped by 2 bases and J by 3 bases; unmatched bases: 7. The CDR3 loop reads CASSLLAGQGYTGELFF. Written as DNA, the CDR3 is TGTGCCAGCAGCTTATTGGCGGGACAGGGTTACACCGGGGAGCTGTTTTTT. Supplemented by reference TRBV7-9 and TRBJ2-2, the full variable domain reads DTGVSQNPRHKITKRGQNVTFRCDPISEHNRLYWYRQTLGQGPEFLTYFQNEAQLEKSRLLSDRFSAERPKGSFSTLEIQRTEQGDSAMYLCASSLLAGQGYTGELFFGEGSRLTVL.